This TCR beta chain stems from a study of cytomegalovirus exposure and HLA in healthy donors (dated by TCRdb to about 2017). Background on the whole study: According to an earlier analysis of a few hundred of the donors, about 179 million T cells yielded 117 million unique TCR beta sequences and less than 300 Gb of sequence data. Roughly 300 gigabases of sequencing data and tens of millions of unique TCR sequences made up an early release that covered approximately 700 HLA-typed donors. Of the approximately 400 genotyped donors, more than 75% were placed in the genetic ancestry cluster associated with self-reported Caucasian donors. The study aimed to test whether cataloging public T cell receptors could reveal signatures of past pathogen exposure. Using immunosequencing, the study profiled T cell repertoires from fewer than 850 subjects and related those repertoires to cytomegalovirus serostatus. Besides the first cohort of around 700 subjects, a separate validation cohort made up of 90 to 150 different subjects was used. To predict cytomegalovirus infection status, the study combined high-throughput TCR immunosequencing, statistical association of individual TCRs with disease status, and machine learning. A later analysis re-analyzed previously published TCR beta repertoires from hundreds of donors and added high-resolution HLA genotyping to study TCR occurrence patterns. In the later analysis, no new phenotypic data were used to find candidate immune exposures; instead, reliance was placed on TCR beta sequences and their occurrence across donors. An earlier analysis of fewer than 750 of the donors used high-throughput TCR beta sequencing to judge whether each TCR beta V gene segment behaved as functional or pseudogenic. Alongside the repertoire data, information on donor age, sex, ethnicity and CMV serostatus was compiled. Genome-wide SNP genotypes for about 65% of the 666 donors were used in a later genetic analysis, which treated that subset as a discovery cohort. All discovery cohort repertoires had been generated using a single sequencing platform. HLA typing covered class I and class II loci at four-digit resolution. Typing coverage varied by locus: roughly 629-630 donors for A, B, C, DRB1 and DQB1; approximately 560 for DQA1; 600 to 610 for DPA1; more than 450 for DPB1. Roughly five DR-DQ haplotypes were treated as single units for association and clustering because of strong linkage in the cohort. Among over 350 genotyped donors of the cohort, an average of 235,054 unique TCR beta nucleotide sequences were sequenced per donor, around 18% of them non-productive.

The cohort consisted of 600 to 750 healthy bone marrow donors. Cohort members were all nominally healthy when sampled, although unrecorded immune exposures were likely present. The donor was CMV seronegative and was included in the group of 352 seronegative cohort members. Each donor provided a peripheral blood sample, and peripheral blood mononuclear cells were used for TCR beta sequencing. Genomic DNA extraction from the blood cell samples was performed with the Qiagen DNeasy Blood Extraction Kit. At the junction V is shortened by 1 base and J by 5 bases, with 32 bases in between. The CDR1 and CDR2 encoded by the germline V gene are MGHRA and YSYEKL. Including the terminal cysteine and phenylalanine, the CDR3 comprises 21 residues. Only CDR3 DNA is held: 63 bases, read in frame from base 1. Libraries came from the immunoSEQ multiplex PCR assay. For the multiplex PCR, a mixture combining 60 forward primers for TCR Vbeta segments and 13 reverse primers for TCR Jbeta segments was used. A multiplex PCR assay on genomic DNA amplified the CDR3 region of rearranged TCR beta genes. The amplified TCR beta libraries were sequenced on the Illumina HiSeq System as 87-base-pair reads. Per the original workflow: A later analysis counted about 80 million unique TCR beta chains across the 666 repertoires, and some 11 million of these chains were shared by at least two donors. To remove PCR and sequencing errors, raw reads were error-corrected and collapsed into unique sequences using a nearest-neighbor algorithm that merged closely related sequences. CDR3 sequences were aligned to IMGT reference sequences to assign V, D and J gene segments. For a sequence to be retained, a match of at least six nucleotides was required to both a V gene segment and a J gene segment. A rearrangement counted as productive if the CDR3 had no stop codons and remained in frame with V and J, and every other rearrangement counted as non-productive. CDR3 was defined according to IMGT convention as the region running from the second conserved V-encoded cysteine to the conserved J-encoded phenylalanine. The earlier analysis of about 610 of the donors excluded sequences that lacked an unambiguous match to a single V gene segment. An earlier analysis of just under 600 of the donors called V segments functional above 56.7% productive rearrangements and segregating when the between-donor standard deviation exceeded 5%. A statistical classification framework was developed to diagnose cytomegalovirus status using the catalog of TCR beta chain sequences. V and J gene assignment, in a later analysis, came from comparing TCR nucleotide sequences with IMGT/GENE-DB human TR gene sequences. In a later analysis, CDR3 sequences and most-parsimonious VDJ recombination scenarios were assigned using the TCRdist pipeline. In a later analysis, each TCR beta chain was defined by its CDR3 amino acid sequence together with its V-gene family, and reads without a unique V-gene family were excluded. As a way to deal with suspected cross-contamination and a sequencing artifact, a later analysis dropped roughly 620 nucleotide sequences that were highly shared and had low generation probability. In a later analysis, a clonal expansion index was calculated for each public chain from normalized within-repertoire ranks of inferred template counts. Generation probabilities in a later analysis came from a VDJ recombination model fitted to out-of-frame rearrangements, and those results were checked against IGoR. In a later analysis, TCR-TCR, TCR-HLA and TCR-CMV co-occurrence was scored with hypergeometric tests, and a repertoire-size bias correction was applied to TCR pairs. False discovery rates were estimated in a later analysis by permuting HLA or CMV assignments 20 times. In a later analysis, co-occurring TCRs were grouped using DBSCAN, and TCRdist sequence similarity was added for clustering within HLA-allele-positive subsets. Co-occurrence clustering excluded repertoires with fewer than 30,000 or more than 120,000 public chains, plus five with anomalous nucleotide sharing. TCRdb provides this immuneACCESS table in a form limited to in-frame rearrangements. Some clones are lacking; in checked studies, under half of them reflect an unresolved V gene, and why the rest are absent is not known. The D gene and trimming were derived from the DNA, and the V and J assignments and clone size from that table. This sample has some 130,000 clones in its table, and over 65% of those were observed once. The biggest ten clones account for approximately 1.4% of the sample.

The investigation overall reported the following: Compared with the roughly 670-donor mean, donors in an Asian-associated ancestry cluster had fewer N-insertions in productive TCRs, according to a later genetic analysis. A later analysis found that most CMV-associated TCR beta chains appeared HLA-restricted, with HLA associations seemingly driven largely by CMV exposure. Sequencing depth was assumed to be roughly uniform across donors in the presence/absence analyses, though that assumption may not hold. Most TCR sequences were observed very rarely across donors, whereas some public TCRs were present in many individuals. Because HLA typing was missing for some donors at each locus, association tests included only the typed subset. In a later analysis, HLA-associated TCR beta chains showed more clonal expansion and lower generation probabilities than non-associated chains that were equally common. Correlated functional status among segregating V segments might reflect linkage disequilibrium, but an unknown experimental factor could not be ruled out. In a later analysis, TCR association rates were found to vary across HLA loci, with the most associated TCRs seen for DRB1 alleles and the fewest for HLA-C alleles. For the cohort, immune exposure information was limited to CMV serostatus. Specific HLA alleles were associated with 15,000 to 20,000 TCR beta sequences at a false discovery rate of 0.05 in a later analysis. The study listed around 160 TCR beta chains as associated with cytomegalovirus. An earlier analysis of around 600 of the donors showed that most TCR beta V segments appeared in productive rearrangements either about 87% or about 30% of the time, which broadly matched IMGT annotations. This cohort had only TCR beta chains sequenced, and the lack of alpha or paired-chain data limited which features could be detected. Some IMGT-functional V segments, including TRBV6-2 and TRBV6-3, could not be told apart with the 87-base-pair reads, so those segments were excluded. In both the original and validation cohorts, the classifier was reported to diagnose cytomegalovirus status with high specificity and sensitivity. Assigning TCR associations to individual alleles was difficult when HLA alleles, especially DR and DQ, strongly co-occurred. The authors suggested that the approach could potentially be generalized to other disease states and immunological phenotypes. Because counts were too low, seventeen rarely observed V segments, including chromosome 9 orphons, were left out of the earlier analysis of about 500 of the donors. According to a later analysis, parvovirus B19, influenza, CMV and Epstein-Barr virus appeared linked to several top co-occurrence clusters. A further reported finding was that TCR beta sequences accurately predicted the HLA-A and HLA-B alleles for most subjects in the first cohort. A group of highly shared sequence variants was considered likely to be a technical artifact of the sequencing pipeline. A few of the identified cytomegalovirus-associated TCR beta chains were confirmed in vitro to be specific for cytomegalovirus antigens. V-gene and J-gene trimming of TCR beta chains was associated with a missense DCLRE1C variant in a later genetic analysis, and the association was replicated in an independent cohort.

With respect to this clone: Its target antigen remains unknown. No base quality information exists; no much larger clone differs at one position.

The rearrangement joined TRBV4-1 to TRBJ2-5; TRBD1 is possibly the D segment (5 matching bases). The specimen sequenced was PBMCs. This TCR was recovered from a man aged 35 to 55 in good health and CMV-seronegative. The DNA sequence is TGCGCCAGCAGCCAAGCGGCCGCAAACGTGTCAGGGCACCCTCGAAGGGAGACCCAGTACTTC. Its protein reads: CASSQAAANVSGHPRRETQYF.